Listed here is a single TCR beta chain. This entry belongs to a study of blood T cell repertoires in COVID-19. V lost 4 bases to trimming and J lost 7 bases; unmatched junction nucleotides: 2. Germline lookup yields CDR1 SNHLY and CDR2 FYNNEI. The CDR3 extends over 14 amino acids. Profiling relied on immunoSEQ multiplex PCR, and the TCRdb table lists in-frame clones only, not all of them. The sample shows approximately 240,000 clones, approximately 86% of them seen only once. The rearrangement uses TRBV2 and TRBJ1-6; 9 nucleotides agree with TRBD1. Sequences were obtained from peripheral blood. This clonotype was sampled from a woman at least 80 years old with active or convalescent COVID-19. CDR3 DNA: TGTGCCAGCAGTGGGACAGGGGAAAATTCACCCCTCCACTTT. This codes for CASSGTGENSPLHF.